This T cell receptor (beta chain) was profiled in a study of patients and donors after allogeneic stem cell transplantation. TCRdb used MiXCR to reprocess the RT-PCR reads, holding one entry per CDR3 protein. The sample comprises about 960,000 distinct CDR3 sequences, approximately 18% of which are singletons, and 6% rests with the top ten. The table lists this clonotype with many counts. This CDR3 is 16 amino acids long. V trimming: 4 bases; J trimming: 0 bases; junction bases outside the gene matches: 7. Germline V gene sequence: CDR1 SGHRS, CDR2 YFSETQ. This receptor was taken from a human donor who was either an allogeneic HSCT recipient or a stem cell or donor lymphocyte infusion donor (not recorded which). It is not recorded whose cells these are; they may come from a transplant donor. The sample was blood, either unsorted or a sorted T cell fraction (not recorded which). The gene calls are TRBV5-1 and TRBJ2-7, with 10 nucleotides matching TRBD2. The CDR3 nucleotides read TGCGCCAGCAGCACCGGACTAGCGGAAACCTCCTACGAGCAGTACTTC. It specifies CASSTGLAETSYEQYF.